Given below is one TCR beta chain in context. A junction boundary mismatches the germline segment, possibly from a read error. This sample is drawn from a study of tumor-infiltrating lymphocytes in primary liver carcinoma. The researchers obtained blood RNA from unsorted whole blood and also extracted germline DNA. Reverse transcription of about 500 ng total RNA with a constant-region primer produced TCR beta cDNA. Employing slightly modified ARM-PCR, three nested multiplex PCR rounds were run, and these gave rise to the TCR beta libraries. TRBV1-TRBV30 forward primers paired with a C-beta reverse primer drove the first two PCR rounds, about 10 cycles each. TCRdb independently ran MiXCR on the multiplex PCR reads; one entry per CDR3 protein. The sample has 300,000 to 400,000 distinct CDR3 sequences, 65% seen once. The CDR3 is made up of 14 amino acids. CDR1 and CDR2 (germline): SGHRS, YFSETQ.

The sequenced material came from peripheral blood. The sequence was obtained from a middle-aged man with primary liver carcinoma and hepatitis B virus infection. V and J are TRBV5-1 and TRBJ1-4; TRBD1 is a possible D gene (5 bases). The CDR3: CASSLAQGNERLFF. CDR3 nucleotide sequence: TGCGCCAGCAGCTTGGCGCAGGGTAACGAAAGACTGTTTTTT.